These T cell receptor beta chains were read from a single sample in a study of cytomegalovirus exposure and HLA in healthy donors. Some clones are missing from TCRdb's copy, which holds only in-frame ones; the method was immunoSEQ multiplex PCR. The sample records more than 150,000 clones, roughly 80% being singletons. The source material was PBMCs. The receptors were sampled from a man aged 40-49 years in good health and CMV-seropositive. The CDR3 runs from the conserved cysteine through the conserved F or W. Each record gives: J gene, clone size, D gene, V gene, CDR3 DNA, CDR3 protein. A D gene is named only where the DNA matches it firmly. Expanded clones are given a class, and other clones once, few, many or no size at all.

J: TRBJ1-5; size: once; D: TRBD1; V: TRBV10-2; DNA: TGCGCCGCACAGGGGAAAACCAATCAGCCCCAGCATTTT; CDR3: CAAQGKTNQPQHF
J: TRBJ1-3; size: .; D: TRBD1; V: TRBV9; DNA: TGTGCCAGCAGCGCCGGACAGGGGCCGGGAAACACCATATATTTT; CDR3: CASSAGQGPGNTIYF
J: TRBJ2-7; size: .; D: TRBD1; V: TRBV27; DNA: TGTGCCAGCAGTTTATTAGGACAGGGGGCCTACGAGCAGTACTTC; CDR3: CASSLLGQGAYEQYF
J: TRBJ2-5; size: .; D: TRBD1; V: TRBV7-7; DNA: TGTGCTAGCAGTCCGGACAGGGCCAAGGGAGAGACCCAGTACTTC; CDR3: CASSPDRAKGETQYF
J: TRBJ1-1; size: .; D: .; V: TRBV28; DNA: TGTGCCAGCAGTCCGATAGGGGCATTCTTGAACACTGAAGCTTTCTTT; CDR3: CASSPIGAFLNTEAFF
J: TRBJ1-5; size: once; D: .; V: TRBV19; DNA: TGTGCCAGTAGTTTTGCGGGTCCGAATCAGCCCCAGCATTTT; CDR3: CASSFAGPNQPQHF
J: TRBJ2-1; size: .; D: .; V: TRBV9; DNA: TGTGCCAGCAGCGTAGAGGACTCCAACAATGAGCAGTTCTTC; CDR3: CASSVEDSNNEQFF
J: TRBJ1-1; size: .; D: .; V: TRBV9; DNA: TGTGCCAGCAATGAATCGCCGGTGAACACTGAAGCTTTCTTT; CDR3: CASNESPVNTEAFF
J: TRBJ1-6; size: few; D: .; V: TRBV30; DNA: TGTGCCTGGAGTGACAGGGTCTCTTCACCCCTCCACTTT; CDR3: CAWSDRVSSPLHF
J: TRBJ1-2; size: .; D: .; V: TRBV5-1; DNA: TGCGCCAGCAGTCGGACAGCCAGGGACTACACCTTC; CDR3: CASSRTARDYTF
J: TRBJ2-1; size: .; D: .; V: TRBV9; DNA: TGTGCCAGCAGCGTAGGGACTACCTACAATGAGCAGTTCTTC; CDR3: CASSVGTTYNEQFF
J: TRBJ2-1; size: .; D: TRBD2; V: TRBV2; DNA: TGTGCCAGCGCCACTAGCGGGGGGAACAATGAGCAGTTCTTC; CDR3: CASATSGGNNEQFF
J: TRBJ2-2; size: .; D: .; V: TRBV11-1; DNA: TGTGCCAGCAGATGGGACTTGAACACCGGGGAGCTGTTTTTT; CDR3: CASRWDLNTGELFF
J: TRBJ1-2; size: once; D: .; V: TRBV10-2; DNA: TGCGCCGGGTTCTCCCTCGGAGGTAATGGCTACACCTTC; CDR3: CAGFSLGGNGYTF
J: TRBJ2-3; size: .; D: TRBD2; V: TRBV7-3; DNA: TGTGCCAGCAGCCCAGGGTTAGCGGGGGGCCAGGGGGATACGCAGTATTTT; CDR3: CASSPGLAGGQGDTQYF
J: TRBJ2-7; size: .; D: TRBD2; V: TRBV13; DNA: TGTGCCAGCAGCTACCAGCGGGGTATTCCCTACGAGCAGTACTTC; CDR3: CASSYQRGIPYEQYF
J: TRBJ2-5; size: .; D: .; V: TRBV5-4; DNA: TGTGCCAGCAGGCCTGACAGGTACCAAGAGACCCAGTACTTC; CDR3: CASRPDRYQETQYF
J: TRBJ1-1; size: .; D: .; V: TRBV10-3; DNA: TGTGCCATCAGCCGGACAGTCGCACCAAACCCGAACACTGAAGCTTTCTTT; CDR3: CAISRTVAPNPNTEAFF
J: TRBJ1-1; size: few; D: .; V: TRBV9; DNA: TGTGCCAGCAGCGTTAACAGGGTCACTGAAGCTTTCTTT; CDR3: CASSVNRVTEAFF
J: TRBJ2-7; size: once; D: TRBD1; V: TRBV5-1; DNA: TGCGCCAGCAGCGGCAGACAGGGGGCCGGGGAGCAGTACTTC; CDR3: CASSGRQGAGEQYF
J: TRBJ1-1; size: .; D: .; V: TRBV11-3; DNA: TGTGCCAGCAGCCTCTCCGGAGGGTTGAACACTGAAGCTTTCTTT; CDR3: CASSLSGGLNTEAFF
J: TRBJ2-7; size: few; D: TRBD2; V: TRBV6-5; DNA: TGTGCCAGCAGTTACTCGAAGATTAGCGGGGGACACGAGCAGTACTTC; CDR3: CASSYSKISGGHEQYF
J: TRBJ2-3; size: .; D: TRBD1; V: TRBV11-3; DNA: TGTGCCAGCAGCCAGCAAGGACAGGGGTCAGATACGCAGTATTTT; CDR3: CASSQQGQGSDTQYF
J: TRBJ1-5; size: .; D: .; V: TRBV28; DNA: TGTGCCAGCTGCACGGGGGGTCAGCCCCAGCATTTT; CDR3: CASCTGGQPQHF
J: TRBJ2-5; size: .; D: TRBD2; V: TRBV28; DNA: TGTGCCAGCGTATCTCCGGGGGGTCCAGAGACCCAGTACTTC; CDR3: CASVSPGGPETQYF
J: TRBJ2-7; size: .; D: .; V: TRBV7-2; DNA: TGTGCCAGCAGCTTAGGCGGGTCCCCCTACGAGCAGTACTTC; CDR3: CASSLGGSPYEQYF
J: TRBJ1-5; size: .; D: .; V: TRBV10-3; DNA: TGTGCCATCAGCGCGGGGAATCAGCCCCAGCATTTT; CDR3: CAISAGNQPQHF
J: TRBJ1-2; size: once; D: TRBD1; V: TRBV7-9; DNA: TGTGCCAGCAGCTCATCCGGGACAGGGGATGGCTACACCTTC; CDR3: CASSSSGTGDGYTF
J: TRBJ2-7; size: few; D: .; V: TRBV6-5; DNA: TGTGCCAGCAGTTACTTACAGGGAATCTACGAGCAGTACTTC; CDR3: CASSYLQGIYEQYF
J: TRBJ2-7; size: .; D: .; V: TRBV27; DNA: TGTGCCAGCAGTTTGGGTCTACCTCATTCGGGCGAGCAGTACTTC; CDR3: CASSLGLPHSGEQYF
J: TRBJ2-1; size: once; D: TRBD2; V: TRBV28; DNA: TGTGCCAGCAGTTCTAGCGGGGGATCCTACAATGAGCAGTTCTTC; CDR3: CASSSSGGSYNEQFF
J: TRBJ1-5; size: few; D: .; V: TRBV6-5; DNA: TGTGCCAGCAGCTCAGGGAAAAGCAATCAGCCCCAGCATTTT; CDR3: CASSSGKSNQPQHF
J: TRBJ2-7; size: .; D: TRBD1; V: TRBV5-1; DNA: TGCGCCAGCAGCACAGACAGGGGCGCCTACGAGCAGTACTTC; CDR3: CASSTDRGAYEQYF
J: TRBJ2-5; size: once; D: TRBD2; V: TRBV7-2; DNA: TGTGCCAGCAGCGTTACCGGGACTAGCGGGGGGGCGCAGACCCAGTACTTC; CDR3: CASSVTGTSGGAQTQYF
J: TRBJ2-7; size: .; D: TRBD2; V: TRBV7-2; DNA: TGTGCCAGCAGCTTAGTCGGTAGCGGGGGCCTCCTATACGAGCAGTACTTC; CDR3: CASSLVGSGGLLYEQYF
J: TRBJ1-4; size: .; D: .; V: TRBV29-1; DNA: TGCAGCGTTCAGGGCGGAGGGCCTAATGAAAAACTGTTTTTT; CDR3: CSVQGGGPNEKLFF
J: TRBJ2-2; size: .; D: .; V: TRBV5-8; DNA: TGTGCCAGCAGCTTTATGGGAGCGGGCACCGGGGAGCTGTTTTTT; CDR3: CASSFMGAGTGELFF
J: TRBJ2-3; size: .; D: .; V: TRBV7-9; DNA: TGTGCCAGCAGCTATCGGGAGCGGGATACGCAGTATTTT; CDR3: CASSYRERDTQYF
J: TRBJ2-3; size: .; D: .; V: TRBV7-2; DNA: TGTGCCAGCAGCTTAGTGCTGGGGCCGGCACCAGATACGCAGTATTTT; CDR3: CASSLVLGPAPDTQYF
J: TRBJ2-1; size: .; D: .; V: TRBV5-6; DNA: TGTGCCAGCAGCTTGGGCGGGGGCTCTTGGAATGAGCAGTTCTTC; CDR3: CASSLGGGSWNEQFF